Here is one T cell receptor (beta chain) with its context. Within the sample, other DNA sequences also encode this same CDR3. The sample comes from a study of blood T cell repertoires in COVID-19. The CDR3 consists of 14 residues. Between the trimmed V and J ends, which lost 3 bases and 0 bases, there was a span of 8 bases. Germline CDR1 LNHDA, CDR2 SQIVND (reference sequence). The method was immunoSEQ multiplex PCR; TCRdb's version includes in-frame clones alone and lacks a portion of them. The repertoire holds more than 300,000 clones, about 85% seen once, with around 5.9% in the top ten. The age range of participants was about 18 to 89 years, with residence in more than 20 US areas.

The specimen sequenced was PBMCs or T cells enriched from blood (not recorded which). The V call is TRBV19, the J call TRBJ1-1, with D possibly TRBD1 on 6 matching bases. This sequence was found in a woman aged 25 to 39 who had recovered from COVID-19. CDR3 loop: CASSITGLNTEAFF. DNA for the CDR3: TGTGCCAGTAGTATCACAGGGCTGAACACTGAAGCTTTCTTT.